These 14 T cell receptor beta chains were sequenced from one sample in a study of metastatic and nonmetastatic thyroid tumors (dated by TCRdb to about 2020). Receptors were amplified or captured by PCR. Instrument on record: Illumina HiSeq 4000. TCRdb applied fastp at Q25 and MiXCR to the public reads, then kept only in-frame beta chains. This sample holds about 59,000 clones; roughly 16% were observed only once. Over 8.5% of the sample is taken by the ten largest. None of the patients had been given any treatment before thyroid surgery. Sequencing was carried out using blood. The receptors here all came from a male donor with papillary thyroid cancer or a benign thyroid nodule (not recorded which). Some clones in this sample may be carry-over from other donors' samples.

This clone was observed a handful of times. It may be a read error: a sequence one base away is much more abundant. V usage is TRBV10-1 and J usage is TRBJ2-3, with D unresolved. V was shortened by 2 bases and J by 3 bases, with 15 bases between the two germline ends. Per the germline V gene, CDR1 is WNHNN and CDR2 is SYGVQD (reference sequence). This CDR3 has 16 amino acids. The CDR3 DNA sequence: TGCGCCAGCAGTGAGGTGGGAAGGCCTTGGACAGATACGCAGTATTTT. Its translation is CASSEVGRPWTDTQYF.

There are a few counts of this clone. At the DNA level, this CDR3 is encoded by other sequences in the same sample as well. This chain joins TRBV10-3 and TRBJ1-1, with D hard to call. The CDR3 sequence is 15 residues long. Germline V gene lookup returns CDR1 ENHRY and CDR2 SYGVKD. The V and J ends lost 3 bases and 8 bases respectively, with 19 bases between them. The chain's CDR3 is CAISELRPGADEAFF. As DNA, the CDR3 is TGTGCCATCAGTGAACTTCGGCCGGGAGCAGACGAAGCTTTCTTT.

Concerning this clone itself: Other DNA sequences within the sample encode an identical CDR3. The V call is TRBV28, the J call TRBJ2-7; 10 nucleotides line up with TRBD1. The ends lost 5 bases at V and 5 bases at J; junction bases unmatched: 6. Germline V gene sequence: CDR1 MDHEN, CDR2 SYDVKM. The CDR3 has 14 amino acids. The CDR3, as DNA: TGTGCCAGCAGTACCGGGACAGGGGCCCACGAGCAGTACTTC. Translated: CASSTGTGAHEQYF.

In this sample, this clone turned up once. The chain couples TRBV5-1 to TRBJ2-2; 8 bases line up with TRBD2. V lost 4 bases, J lost 6 bases, and 20 bases stayed unmatched. Germline V gives CDR1 SGHRS, CDR2 YFSETQ. The CDR3 runs 19 residues. In nucleotides, the CDR3 is TGCGCCAGCAGCGGGGCGGGAGGCCTAACTCCCTCTGGGGCCGGGGAGCTGTTTTTT. Amino acids: CASSGAGGLTPSGAGELFF. The full variable domain, completed using reference TRBV5-1 and TRBJ2-2, is KAGVTQTPRYLIKTRGQQVTLSCSPISGHRSVSWYQQTPGQGLQFLFEYFSETQRNKGNFPGRFSGRQFSNSRSEMNVSTLELGDSALYLCASSGAGGLTPSGAGELFFGEGSRLTVL.

The sample holds many counts of this clone. The rearrangement joins TRBV2 to TRBJ2-1; D call uncertain. Trimming pared 2 bases from V and 0 bases from J, leaving 14 bases between. CDR1 is SNHLY, CDR2 FYNNEI, per germline. The CDR3 extends over 17 amino acids. The CDR3 here is CASSERSSLSSYNEQFF. CDR3 nucleotide sequence: TGTGCCAGCAGTGAAAGGAGTTCCCTTAGCTCCTACAATGAGCAGTTCTTC.

This clone was observed at least ten times. The V and J genes are TRBV11-2 and TRBJ2-5, with 8 bases that match TRBD2. The germline gives CDR1 SGHAT, CDR2 FQNNGV. The CDR3 sequence is 17 residues long. V lost 4 bases and J lost 1; bases outside the gene matches: 11. CDR3 sequence reads: CASSYEGGSGTQETQYF. For the CDR3, the DNA is TGTGCCAGCAGCTACGAGGGTGGTAGCGGGACCCAAGAGACCCAGTACTTC. Full variable domain (outside the CDR3, taken from reference TRBV11-2 and TRBJ2-5): EAGVAQSPRYKIIEKRQSVAFWCNPISGHATLYWYQQILGQGPKLLIQFQNNGVVDDSQLPKDRFSAERLKGVDSTLKIQPAKLEDSAVYLCASSYEGGSGTQETQYFGPGTRLLVL.

This clone occurred many times. The genes are TRBV20-1 and TRBJ1-5; 7 bases are shared with TRBD1. CDR3 length: 14 amino acids. Looked up from germline, CDR1 is DFQATT and CDR2 is SNEGSKA (reference sequence). The V and J ends lost 6 bases and 2 bases, in that order; junction bases with no gene match: 7. In nucleotides, the CDR3 is TGCAGTGCCACGACAGGGTCGGGCAATCAGCCCCAGCATTTT. It specifies CSATTGSGNQPQHF.

Ten or more counts support this clone. The chain joins TRBV18 to TRBJ1-6; TRBD1 aligns across 9 bases. From germline, CDR1 is KGHSH and CDR2 LQKENI. CDR3 length: 16 amino acids. With V trimmed by 1 base and J by 6 bases, 4 bases remained unmatched. Here the CDR3 reads CASSPQDRGINSPLHF. For the CDR3, the DNA is TGTGCCAGCTCACCACAGGACAGGGGCATTAATTCACCCCTCCACTTT.

By sample share, this clone is medium-sized. The V call is TRBV6-1, the J call TRBJ2-1; D is uncertain. CDR3 size: 15 residues. Trimming cost V 5 bases and J 4 bases, with 15 bases left between them. Per germline, CDR1 MNHNS and CDR2 SASEGT. The chain's CDR3 is CASSSEWGFYNEQFF. DNA for the CDR3: TGTGCCAGCAGTTCAGAGTGGGGATTTTACAATGAGCAGTTCTTC.

In this sample, this clone turned up many times. V usage is TRBV5-8 and J usage is TRBJ2-1; D ambiguous. The CDR3 has 13 amino acids. The germline gives CDR1 SGHTS, CDR2 YDEGEE. The V gene lost 3 bases and the J gene lost 7 bases, with 11 bases spanning the gap. This CDR3 is CASSSRTTNEQFF. The CDR3 bases are TGTGCCAGCAGCTCCCGGACCACAAATGAGCAGTTCTTC.

This clone was seen ten or more times. Other DNA sequences from this sample encode an identical CDR3 as well. The chain carries TRBV7-9 and TRBJ2-1, with unresolved D. This CDR3 contains 15 residues. From germline, CDR1 is SEHNR and CDR2 FQNEAQ (reference sequence). V lost 5 bases and J lost 4, with 15 bases in between. In DNA form, the CDR3 reads TGTGCCAGCAGCCACCTCGTGCCTGGATACAATGAGCAGTTCTTC. Residues: CASSHLVPGYNEQFF.

The rearrangement joins TRBV6-2 or TRBV6-3 to TRBJ2-7; TRBD1 aligns across 7 bases. The germline gives CDR1 MNHEY, CDR2 SVGEGT. The CDR3 extends over 12 amino acids. V was pared by 10 bases and J by 10 bases, with 13 bases of the junction left unmatched. The CDR3 nucleotides are TGTGCCACCCGGACAGGTAGCTCCGATCAGTACTTC. It codes for CATRTGSSDQYF.

This clone was seen many times. This chain connects TRBV2 to TRBJ2-1; possible D gene TRBD1, 6 bases. The germline V gene has CDR1 SNHLY and CDR2 FYNNEI. The CDR3 runs 14 residues. The V and J ends lost 6 bases and 1 base respectively, with 10 bases between them. The CDR3 DNA reads as TGTGCCAGCAGGAGACAGGCGTCCTACAATGAGCAGTTCTTC. This translates into CASRRQASYNEQFF. Variable domain in full (rest from reference TRBV2 and TRBJ2-1): EPEVTQTPSHQVTQMGQEVILRCVPISNHLYFYWYRQILGQKVEFLVSFYNNEISEKSEIFDDQFSVERPDGSNFTLKIRSTKLEDSAMYFCASRRQASYNEQFFGPGTRLTVL.

This clone was observed at least ten times. The genes are TRBV5-1 and TRBJ1-1; D unresolved. CDR3 length: 15 amino acids. Germline loops: CDR1 SGHRS, CDR2 YFSETQ. Trimming took 0 bases from V and 3 from J, leaving 12 bases between them. The CDR3 loop is CASSLDSGFYTEAFF. As DNA, the CDR3 is TGCGCCAGCAGCTTGGACTCCGGCTTTTACACTGAAGCTTTCTTT. The whole variable domain, filled in from reference TRBV5-1 and TRBJ1-1, reads KAGVTQTPRYLIKTRGQQVTLSCSPISGHRSVSWYQQTPGQGLQFLFEYFSETQRNKGNFPGRFSGRQFSNSRSEMNVSTLELGDSALYLCASSLDSGFYTEAFFGQGTRLTVV.